The 10 T cell receptor beta chains listed next were all sequenced from one sample in a study of OX40 agonist ivuxolimab in advanced cancers. The method was immunoSEQ multiplex PCR; TCRdb's version includes in-frame clones alone and lacks a portion of them. This table holds tens of thousands of clones, around nine tenths found once. The sample here was CD4+ or CD8+ T cells sorted from blood, taken in a trial of the OX40 agonist ivuxolimab. Source of these receptors: an adult with an advanced solid tumor such as melanoma, head and neck, liver or kidney cancer.

This clone was found once. This sequence joins TRBV16 and TRBJ1-1; the D is unclear. The germline V gene has CDR1 KGHSY and CDR2 FQNENV. Trimming shortened V by 4 bases and J by 6 bases, and 12 bases separated the two germline ends. This CDR3 has 13 residues. CDR3 amino acids: CASSLRRQAEAFF. CDR3 DNA: TGTGCCAGCAGCCTCAGACGACAAGCTGAAGCTTTCTTT.

The chain uses TRBV7-9 and TRBJ1-2; D gene unclear. This CDR3 spans 14 amino acids. Trimming pared 1 base from V and 0 bases from J, leaving 6 bases between. Germline CDR1 SEHNR, CDR2 FQNEAQ (reference sequence). For the CDR3, the DNA is TGTGCCAGCAGCTTAGACGGCGCTAACTATGGCTACACCTTC. Amino acid sequence: CASSLDGANYGYTF.

This clone was detected only once. CDR3 region: CASWRSTSTDTQYF. In DNA form, the CDR3 reads TGTGCCAGCTGGAGGTCCACTAGCACAGATACGCAGTATTTT. This chain links TRBV27 with TRBJ2-3; TRBD2 might be the D (5 bases). V gave up 8 bases and J gave up 0 bases, with 12 bases separating them. This CDR3 region has 14 residues. CDR1 is MNHEY and CDR2 is SMNVEV in the germline V gene (reference sequence).

This clone was observed a handful of times. The chain joins TRBV2 to TRBJ2-5; 10 bases match TRBD1. J gave up 5 bases and V 5 bases, and 5 bases lay outside the gene matches. Germline CDR1 reads SNHLY; CDR2 reads FYNNEI. The CDR3 covers 14 residues. The CDR3 nucleotides are TGTGCCAGCAGTTCACGGACAGGGGGGGAGACCCAGTACTTC. Protein: CASSSRTGGETQYF.

V and J are TRBV19 and TRBJ2-7; TRBD1 matches 8 bases. The CDR3 extends over 14 amino acids. CDR1 is LNHDA and CDR2 is SQIVND in the germline V gene (reference sequence). V was pared by 5 bases and J by 3 bases, with 6 bases of the junction left unmatched. The CDR3 spells CASSPITGGYEQYF. Written as DNA, the CDR3 is TGTGCCAGTAGTCCGATAACAGGGGGCTACGAGCAGTACTTC.

CDR3 protein: CASSLKDGTYEQYF. In nucleotides, the CDR3 is TGTGCCAGCAGCTTAAAAGACGGAACCTACGAGCAGTACTTC. V usage is TRBV5-4 and J usage is TRBJ2-7; the D is unclear. V gave up 2 bases and J gave up 2 bases, with 11 bases separating them. Germline V CDR1 and CDR2: SGHNT, YYREEE (reference sequence). The CDR3 contains 14 residues.

The chain employs TRBV4-1 and TRBJ1-2; no definite D call. V lost 0 bases, J lost 3 bases, and 5 bases lay in between. Germline V gene lookup returns CDR1 MGHRA and CDR2 YSYEKL. There are 13 residues in the CDR3. CDR3 nucleotides: TGCGCCAGCAGCCAAGACGGCTACTATGGCTACACCTTC. Residues: CASSQDGYYGYTF.

The chain has TRBV5-1 and TRBJ1-1; TRBD1 aligns across 8 bases. The CDR3 has 14 amino acids. Germline CDR1 reads SGHRS; CDR2 reads YFSETQ. Unmatched junction bases numbered 7, after V lost 4 bases and J lost 5 bases. CDR3 DNA: TGCGCCAGCAGCCCCCAGGGGGCGCGGACTGAAGCTTTCTTT. This sequence encodes CASSPQGARTEAFF.

The chain links TRBV6-6 to TRBJ1-5; 7 bases line up with TRBD1. V lost 1 base and J lost 1; bases outside the gene matches: 1. The CDR3 spans 15 residues. Germline CDR1 MNHNY, CDR2 SVGAGI (reference sequence). The CDR3 bases are TGTGCCAGCAGTTACTTACAGGGGAGCAATCAGCCCCAGCATTTT. Translating it yields CASSYLQGSNQPQHF.

V is TRBV7-9 and J is TRBJ2-3; unclear D gene. Germline CDR1 is SEHNR and CDR2 is FQNEAQ (reference sequence). This CDR3 contains 13 residues. With 5 bases removed from V and 7 bases from J, the gap between germline ends came to 13 bases. CDR3 nucleotide sequence: TGTGCCAGCAGCGGAGACGGGTTCTATACGCAGTATTTT. Residues: CASSGDGFYTQYF. Using reference TRBV7-9 and TRBJ2-3 for the parts outside the CDR3, the full variable domain is DTGVSQNPRHKITKRGQNVTFRCDPISEHNRLYWYRQTLGQGPEFLTYFQNEAQLEKSRLLSDRFSAERPKGSFSTLEIQRTEQGDSAMYLCASSGDGFYTQYFGPGTRLTVL.